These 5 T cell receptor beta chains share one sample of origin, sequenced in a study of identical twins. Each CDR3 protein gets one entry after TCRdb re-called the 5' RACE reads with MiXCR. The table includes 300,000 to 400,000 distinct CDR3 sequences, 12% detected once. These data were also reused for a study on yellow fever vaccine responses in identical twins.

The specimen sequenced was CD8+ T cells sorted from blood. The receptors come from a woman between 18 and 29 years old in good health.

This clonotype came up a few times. The CDR3 reads CSARDQGRELFF. The CDR3 nucleotides are TGCAGTGCTAGAGATCAGGGGAGGGAGCTGTTTTTT. This chain connects TRBV20-1 to TRBJ2-2, with D possibly TRBD1 on 6 matching bases. CDR1 is DFQATT and CDR2 is SNEGSKA in the germline V gene (reference sequence). V lost 0 bases and J lost 9, with 8 bases in between. This CDR3 is 12 amino acids long.

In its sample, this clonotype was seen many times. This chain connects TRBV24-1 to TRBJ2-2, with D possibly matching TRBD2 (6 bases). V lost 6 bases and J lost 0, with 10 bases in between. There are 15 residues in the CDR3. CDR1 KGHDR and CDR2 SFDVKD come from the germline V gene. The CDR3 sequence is CATSSPGANTGELFF. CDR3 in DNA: TGTGCCACCAGTAGTCCGGGAGCGAACACCGGGGAGCTGTTTTTT.

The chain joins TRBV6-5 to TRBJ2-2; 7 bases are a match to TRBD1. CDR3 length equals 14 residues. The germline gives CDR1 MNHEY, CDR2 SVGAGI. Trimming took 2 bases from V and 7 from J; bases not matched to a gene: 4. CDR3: CASSYGTVSGELFF. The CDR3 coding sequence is TGTGCCAGCAGTTACGGGACAGTTAGCGGGGAGCTGTTTTTT.

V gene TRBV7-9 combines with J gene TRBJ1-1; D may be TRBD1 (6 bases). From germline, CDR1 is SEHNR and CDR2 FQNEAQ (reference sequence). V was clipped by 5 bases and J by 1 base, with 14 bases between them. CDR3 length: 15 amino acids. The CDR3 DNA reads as TGTGCCAGCAGCGCCTTACAGGGAGCGAACACTGAAGCTTTCTTT. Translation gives CASSALQGANTEAFF.

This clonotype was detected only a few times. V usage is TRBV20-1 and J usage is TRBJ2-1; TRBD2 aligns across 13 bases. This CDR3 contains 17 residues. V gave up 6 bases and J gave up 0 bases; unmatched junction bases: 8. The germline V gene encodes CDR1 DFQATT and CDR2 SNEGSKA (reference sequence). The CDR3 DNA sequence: TGCAGTGCGAAACCGGGACTAGCGGGGTCCTCCTACAATGAGCAGTTCTTC. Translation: CSAKPGLAGSSYNEQFF.